The clone carrying this T cell receptor beta chain came up a few times. TCRdb redid the calling of the 5' RACE reads with MiXCR, one entry per CDR3 protein. The data hold about 53,000 distinct CDR3 sequences, with roughly 14% observed a single time. Germline CDR1 reads MNHEY; CDR2 reads SVGEGT. The ends lost 5 bases at V and 5 bases at J; junction bases unmatched: 9. This CDR3 contains 14 residues. The data belong to a study of T cells of healthy individuals. V usage is TRBV6-2 or TRBV6-3 and J usage is TRBJ2-7; 7 bases line up with TRBD1. The TCR was taken from a human donor in good health. The CDR3 nucleotides are TGTGCCAGCAGTCTACCGACAGGGTTCCACGAGCAGTACTTC. This sequence encodes CASSLPTGFHEQYF.